The 7 T cell receptor beta chains listed next were all sequenced from one sample in a study of T cells in Graves' hyperthyroidism and ophthalmopathy. Amplification of TCR beta CDR3 regions was performed using RNA transcripts as template. Initially, a first-round RT-PCR of the TCR CDR3 employed the HTBI primer set. Via MiXCR, TCRdb re-called the multiplex PCR reads, giving one row per CDR3 protein. This table holds about 510,000 distinct CDR3 sequences, roughly 45% found once. The material sequenced was peripheral blood or thyroid tissue (not recorded which). Receptor source: an adult woman with Graves' disease, either hyperthyroidism or ophthalmopathy (not recorded which).

The rearrangement joins TRBV7-2 to TRBJ2-5; D gene uncertain. The CDR3 is made up of 15 amino acids. With 2 bases removed from V and 9 bases from J, the gap between germline ends came to 19 bases. Germline assignment: CDR1 SGHTA and CDR2 FQGNSA. CDR3 nucleotide sequence: TGTGCCAGCAGCTTAACGATACTCCCCGGTGTGGCCCAGTACTTC. It is translated as CASSLTILPGVAQYF.

This clonotype was seen a few times. V gene TRBV7-3 combines with J gene TRBJ2-5, with D possibly matching TRBD1 (5 bases). The CDR3 extends over 15 amino acids. CDR1 SGHTA and CDR2 FQGTGA come from the germline V gene. The V end lost 0 bases, the J end lost 5 bases, and 13 bases lay between the germline ends. In nucleotides, the CDR3 is TGTGCCAGCAGCTTAACGTCAGGGTCTCGGGAGACCCAGTACTTC. It specifies CASSLTSGSRETQYF.

This clonotype was observed a handful of times. Being one base from a much bigger clone, this may be a read error. V gene TRBV20-1 combines with J gene TRBJ1-2; D ambiguous. V lost 3 bases to trimming and J lost 2 bases, with 7 bases between them. Germline values: CDR1 DFQATT, CDR2 SNEGSKA (reference sequence). The CDR3 loop spans 12 amino acids. CDR3 sequence reads: CSASGMNYGYTF. The CDR3, as DNA: TGCAGTGCTAGCGGAATGAACTATGGCTACACCTTC.

The chain couples TRBV25-1 to TRBJ1-2, with 8 bases that match TRBD1. Germline loops: CDR1 MGHDK, CDR2 SYGVNS. J gave up 8 bases and V 8 bases, and 13 bases lay outside the gene matches. The CDR3 is made up of 14 amino acids. Here the CDR3 DNA reads TGTGCCAGCGTTGGGGCAGGGGGCTTGGGAGGCTACACCTTC. Its translation: CASVGAGGLGGYTF.

The V call is TRBV20-1, the J call TRBJ1-1; perhaps TRBD1 as D (5 bases). This CDR3 spans 14 amino acids. Trimming took 5 bases from V and 8 from J, leaving 21 bases between them. Per the germline V gene, CDR1 is DFQATT and CDR2 is SNEGSKA (reference sequence). CDR3 protein: CSAFLPDDRTEAFF. In DNA form, the CDR3 reads TGCAGTGCTTTCTTACCAGACGACAGAACCGAAGCTTTCTTT.

This sequence joins TRBV11-2 and TRBJ2-7, with D possibly matching TRBD2 (5 bases). CDR3 length: 14 amino acids. Between the trimmed V and J ends, which lost 8 bases and 2 bases, there was a span of 16 bases. Germline-derived CDR1 and CDR2 are SGHAT and FQNNGV. CDR3 sequence reads: CASGRRSVTYEQYF. Written as DNA, the CDR3 is TGTGCCAGCGGTCGGAGGTCCGTTACCTACGAGCAGTACTTC.

This clonotype was picked up many times. The V and J genes are TRBV7-8 and TRBJ1-1; D gene unclear. This CDR3 has 15 residues. Germline V gene data show CDR1 as SGHVS and CDR2 as FQNEAQ. Trimming stripped 4 bases from V and 0 bases from J, with 12 bases between. The CDR3 sequence: CASSSGRSLNTEAFF. The CDR3 coding sequence is TGTGCCAGCAGCTCGGGCAGGAGCTTGAACACTGAAGCTTTCTTT.